Below, 28 T cell receptor beta chains from the same sample are listed, as sequenced in a study of cytomegalovirus exposure and HLA in healthy donors. TCRdb's table, derived via immunoSEQ multiplex PCR, lists solely in-frame clones and lacks some. The data contain some 86,000 clones, 93% of them singletons. The sequencing input was PBMCs. These receptors were taken from a woman aged 25 to 39 in good health and CMV-seronegative.

This chain's CDR3 is CASSFSGSATNEKLFF. The CDR3 DNA reads as TGTGCCAGCAGCTTTAGCGGGAGCGCAACTAATGAAAAACTGTTTTTT. The chain links TRBV7-2 to TRBJ1-4; D gene unclear. Germline V lookup: CDR1 SGHTA, CDR2 FQGNSA. Trimming removed 3 bases at V and 0 bases at J, with 11 bases between. There are 16 residues in the CDR3.

This rearrangement joins TRBV5-6 to TRBJ1-2; D is possibly TRBD1 (6 bases). The CDR3 contains 14 residues. Germline V gene data show CDR1 as SGHDT and CDR2 as YYEEEE. V dropped 7 bases and J dropped 4 bases, with 17 bases sitting between them. CDR3 in DNA: TGTGCCAGCCGTACGACAGGAGGACCCTATGGCTACACCTTC. It yields the protein CASRTTGGPYGYTF.

This sequence joins TRBV28 and TRBJ2-6; TRBD1 might be the D (5 bases). With 5 bases removed from V and 4 bases from J, the gap between germline ends came to 12 bases. Germline CDR1 reads MDHEN; CDR2 reads SYDVKM. The CDR3 spans 15 residues. This chain's CDR3 is CASSQGVPGANVLTF. CDR3 sequence (DNA): TGTGCCAGCAGTCAAGGGGTTCCCGGGGCCAACGTCCTGACTTTC.

The chain links TRBV28 to TRBJ1-5; 8 bases map to TRBD1. From germline, CDR1 is MDHEN and CDR2 SYDVKM. The CDR3 consists of 15 residues. The ends lost 6 bases at V and 5 bases at J; junction bases unmatched: 9. The DNA for the CDR3 is TGTGCCAGCAGCTATGGACAGGGTTATTATCAGCCCCAGCATTTT. Protein product: CASSYGQGYYQPQHF.

The chain carries TRBV14 and TRBJ2-1; TRBD2 matches 9 bases. Per the germline V gene, CDR1 is SGHDN and CDR2 is FVKESK. The V gene end was trimmed by 1 base and the J gene end by 5 bases; junction bases not matched to a gene: 9. The CDR3 covers 17 residues. CDR3 bases: TGTGCCAGCAGCCAAGGTGGGCGCGGGAGGGTTCACAATGAGCAGTTCTTC. This translates into CASSQGGRGRVHNEQFF.

The chain combines TRBV5-4 with TRBJ2-6; tentatively, D is TRBD2 (6 bases). In germline, CDR1 is SGHNT, CDR2 YYREEE (reference sequence). CDR3 size: 18 residues. The V gene lost 2 bases and the J gene lost 4 bases, with 19 bases spanning the gap. CDR3 bases: TGTGCCAGCAGCTTATGGGACTTGGGAGGAGACGGGGCCAACGTCCTGACTTTC. This encodes CASSLWDLGGDGANVLTF.

V is TRBV7-9 and J is TRBJ2-7, with D perhaps matching TRBD2 (5 bases). With 5 bases removed from V and 4 bases from J, the gap between germline ends came to 9 bases. CDR3 length: 12 amino acids. In germline, CDR1 is SEHNR, CDR2 FQNEAQ (reference sequence). The CDR3 protein is CASSPGGYEQYF. CDR3 in DNA: TGTGCCAGCAGCCCAGGAGGTTACGAGCAGTACTTC.

The chain joins TRBV6-5 to TRBJ1-1; possible D gene TRBD1, 6 bases. The CDR3 spans 15 residues. The germline CDR1 and CDR2 sequences are MNHEY and SVGAGI. V lost 2 bases and J lost 1, with 11 bases in between. CDR3 residues: CASSYLGTKNTEAFF. The CDR3 DNA follows: TGTGCCAGCAGTTACCTCGGGACAAAGAACACTGAAGCTTTCTTT.

The chain is built from TRBV30 and TRBJ2-5; a weak D match, TRBD2 (5 bases). V was trimmed by 5 bases and J by 7 bases, leaving 14 bases between them. This CDR3 has 12 amino acids. Per the germline V gene, CDR1 is GTSNPN and CDR2 is SVGIG (reference sequence). The CDR3 region has the DNA TGTGCCTGGGGGGATTTCCGGGGGACCCAGTACTTC. It is translated as CAWGDFRGTQYF. Looking up the rest from reference TRBV30 and TRBJ2-5 gives the full variable domain: SQTIHQWPATLVQPVGSPLSLECTVEGTSNPNLYWYRQAAGRGLQLLFYSVGIGQISSEVPQNLSASRPQDRQFILSSKKLLLSDSGFYLCAWGDFRGTQYFGPGTRLLVL.

The rearrangement joins TRBV19 to TRBJ1-3; tentatively, D is TRBD1 (6 bases). Germline CDR1 is LNHDA and CDR2 is SQIVND (reference sequence). Deletions cut 6 bases from V and 4 bases from J, with 16 bases between. The CDR3 runs to 15 residues. CDR3 bases: TGTGCCAGTAGCCAAACGCAGGGGCGAGGAAACACCATATATTTT. Protein product: CASSQTQGRGNTIYF.

This clone was detected once. The chain employs TRBV6-5 and TRBJ1-1, with D perhaps matching TRBD1 (5 bases). Germline CDR1 and CDR2: MNHEY and SVGAGI. With 7 bases removed from V and 4 bases from J, the gap between germline ends came to 16 bases. This CDR3 is 14 amino acids long. CDR3 protein: CASKRRQSGTEAFF. CDR3 nucleotides: TGTGCCAGCAAACGGAGACAGAGTGGCACTGAAGCTTTCTTT.

This chain links TRBV27 with TRBJ2-7, with 9 bases aligning to TRBD1. Germline CDR1 reads MNHEY; CDR2 reads SMNVEV (reference sequence). The CDR3 totals 16 residues. J gave up 5 bases and V 1 base, and 9 bases lay outside the gene matches. CDR3 residues: CASSLWTGQGGDEQYF. CDR3 coding DNA: TGTGCCAGCAGTTTATGGACGGGACAGGGCGGTGACGAGCAGTACTTC.

The gene calls are TRBV5-8 and TRBJ2-1; D possibly corresponds to TRBD2 (5 bases). Trimming cost V 2 bases and J 0 bases, with 9 bases left between them. The CDR3 contains 15 residues. Germline assignment: CDR1 SGHTS and CDR2 YDEGEE. CDR3 DNA: TGTGCCAGCAGCTTTCAGCGGAGCTCCTACAATGAGCAGTTCTTC. Protein product: CASSFQRSSYNEQFF.

This chain connects TRBV6-1 to TRBJ2-5; 9 positions agree with TRBD1. CDR1 and CDR2 from the germline V gene are MNHNS and SASEGT. This CDR3 spans 16 amino acids. With V trimmed by 4 bases and J by 1 base, 7 bases remained unmatched. The CDR3 DNA follows: TGTGCCAGCAGTGGATGGGACAGGGCACTCCAAGAGACCCAGTACTTC. Translated: CASSGWDRALQETQYF.

The chain combines TRBV2 with TRBJ1-2, with 9 bases lining up with TRBD1. The junction had 14 bases not matched to a gene; V was cut back by 8 bases and J by 1 base. This CDR3 comprises 17 residues. Germline lookup yields CDR1 SNHLY and CDR2 FYNNEI. The CDR3 DNA is TGTGCCAGCGCGAGCCGGGACAGGGTAGGGCATAACTATGGCTACACCTTC. Protein product: CASASRDRVGHNYGYTF.

The V gene is TRBV9, the J gene TRBJ1-1; tentative D call: TRBD1 (6 bases). This CDR3 has 18 residues. The V gene lost 3 bases and the J gene lost 7 bases, with 28 bases spanning the gap. Germline V gene lookup returns CDR1 SGDLS and CDR2 YYNGEE. This chain's CDR3 is CASSAHPRGTFSADEAFF. The CDR3 nucleotides are TGTGCCAGCAGCGCTCATCCGAGGGGGACATTTTCCGCTGATGAAGCTTTCTTT.

The rearrangement joins TRBV30 to TRBJ1-1, with D perhaps TRBD1 (5 bases). The CDR3 consists of 12 residues. Between the trimmed V and J ends, which lost 2 bases and 6 bases, there was a span of 10 bases. The germline V gene has CDR1 GTSNPN and CDR2 SVGIG (reference sequence). The CDR3 here is CAWSFQGAEAFF. The CDR3, as DNA: TGTGCCTGGAGTTTTCAGGGTGCTGAAGCTTTCTTT.

This chain links TRBV11-1 with TRBJ2-7, with 7 bases fitting TRBD2. The length of the CDR3 is 14 residues. CDR1 is SGHAT and CDR2 is FQDESV in the germline V gene (reference sequence). V lost 3 bases and J lost 3; bases outside the gene matches: 5. The CDR3 DNA is TGTGCCAGCAGCTTCGTTGGGGGGGACTACGAGCAGTACTTC. This sequence encodes CASSFVGGDYEQYF.

The CDR3, as DNA: TGTGCCAGCAGCTTATCAGGGACTAATGAAAAACTGTTTTTT. Amino acids: CASSLSGTNEKLFF. The genes are TRBV7-9 and TRBJ1-4; TRBD1 might be the D (5 bases). The CDR3 consists of 14 residues. Per the germline V gene, CDR1 is SEHNR and CDR2 is FQNEAQ (reference sequence). V lost 2 bases to trimming and J lost 2 bases, with 6 bases between them. Full variable domain (remainder filled in from reference TRBV7-9 and TRBJ1-4): DTGVSQNPRHKITKRGQNVTFRCDPISEHNRLYWYRQTLGQGPEFLTYFQNEAQLEKSRLLSDRFSAERPKGSFSTLEIQRTEQGDSAMYLCASSLSGTNEKLFFGSGTQLSVL.

In nucleotides, the CDR3 is TGTGCCAGCAGCCCGTACGAGCGGGGGTCCGGGGAGCTGTTTTTT. The encoded protein is CASSPYERGSGELFF. This rearrangement joins TRBV7-2 to TRBJ2-2, with 8 bases that match TRBD2. Germline V gene data show CDR1 as SGHTA and CDR2 as FQGNSA. Trimming took 5 bases from V and 6 from J; bases not matched to a gene: 8. This CDR3 is 15 amino acids long.

The J gene is TRBJ1-2, the V gene TRBV7-2, with TRBD1 matching over 7 bases. Germline CDR1 is SGHTA and CDR2 is FQGNSA. Germline trimming cut 1 base from V and 6 bases from J; bases unmatched to any gene: 5. This CDR3 is built from 14 residues. The CDR3 sequence is CASSLGDRRDGYTF. In nucleotides, the CDR3 is TGTGCCAGCAGCTTAGGGGACAGAAGGGATGGCTACACCTTC.

This clone was recorded once. The rearrangement uses TRBV18 and TRBJ1-5; 10 nucleotides line up with TRBD1. Per germline, CDR1 KGHSH and CDR2 LQKENI. V shed 3 bases and J 6 bases; nucleotides not matched to a gene: 5. The CDR3 extends over 15 amino acids. The CDR3: CASSPETGGGQPQHF. In nucleotides, the CDR3 is TGTGCCAGCTCACCGGAGACAGGGGGCGGTCAGCCCCAGCATTTT.

V gene TRBV29-1 combines with J gene TRBJ2-1; 11 nucleotides align to TRBD2. The germline V gene has CDR1 SQVTM and CDR2 ANQGSEA. The CDR3 runs 19 residues. Unmatched junction bases numbered 23, after V lost 7 bases and J lost 6 bases. This CDR3 reads CSALPLPTYSGRAANEQFF. The CDR3, as DNA: TGCAGCGCTCTCCCACTCCCCACTTATAGCGGGAGGGCCGCCAATGAGCAGTTCTTC.

CDR3 protein: CASSESGLTSNEQFF. The CDR3 DNA reads TGTGCCAGCAGCGAGTCGGGACTGACGAGCAATGAGCAGTTCTTC. This chain connects TRBV11-3 to TRBJ2-1, with D perhaps matching TRBD2 (6 bases). V lost 5 bases and J lost 6, with 17 bases in between. This CDR3 has 15 residues. Germline V CDR1 and CDR2: SGHNT, YENEEA.

The chain has TRBV7-9 and TRBJ1-2, with D maybe TRBD1 (5 bases). Per the germline V gene, CDR1 is SEHNR and CDR2 is FQNEAQ (reference sequence). The CDR3 spans 14 residues. Trimming removed 5 bases from V and 8 bases from J, with 18 bases in between. The CDR3 is CASSPRQTIGGYTF. In DNA form, the CDR3 reads TGTGCCAGCAGCCCTCGACAGACAATTGGGGGCTACACCTTC.

The V call is TRBV7-3, the J call TRBJ2-1; TRBD2 matches at 13 bases. Germline-derived CDR1 and CDR2 are SGHTA and FQGTGA. The junction had 3 bases not matched to a gene; V was cut back by 3 bases and J by 4 bases. The CDR3 is made up of 16 amino acids. The CDR3 sequence is CASSFTSGRGYNEQFF. CDR3 nucleotides: TGTGCCAGCAGCTTTACTAGCGGGAGGGGGTACAATGAGCAGTTCTTC.

The chain couples TRBV5-4 to TRBJ2-1; possible D gene TRBD1, 6 bases. V lost 4 bases and J lost 0, with 14 bases in between. The CDR3 loop spans 16 amino acids. Germline V gives CDR1 SGHNT, CDR2 YYREEE (reference sequence). CDR3 DNA: TGTGCCAGCAGCCGAGGGACAACTAGCTCCTACAATGAGCAGTTCTTC. Its translation is CASSRGTTSSYNEQFF.

This sequence joins TRBV27 and TRBJ2-1; 7 positions match TRBD2. This CDR3 comprises 16 residues. The V and J ends lost 6 bases and 4 bases, in that order; junction bases with no gene match: 12. Germline CDR1 reads MNHEY; CDR2 reads SMNVEV (reference sequence). This chain's CDR3 is CASRIRPSGPYNEQFF. The CDR3 region has the DNA TGTGCCAGCAGAATACGCCCTAGCGGACCATACAATGAGCAGTTCTTC.